The TCR beta chain described here comes from a study of CD8 T cells in ankylosing spondylitis. Study-wide findings and caveats: It appeared that ankylosing spondylitis blood was characterized by a TCR beta motif of about eight highly homologous variants. Disease-linked clones were reportedly significantly enriched in matched ankylosing spondylitis synovial fluid. Existing reports had already noted some motif variants in reactive arthritis synovial fluid and blood. Disease-linked clones proved CD8+ and comparatively uncommon in peripheral blood.

TCR beta libraries were made by quantitative 5'-RACE with molecular barcodes. MiXCR was run by TCRdb on the 5' RACE reads, yielding one entry per CDR3 protein. The table lists under 950,000 distinct CDR3 sequences, roughly 20% of them singletons. Concerning this clonotype: Its antigen remains unknown.

This CDR3 spans 15 amino acids. Germline values: CDR1 MGHRA, CDR2 YSYEKL. After removal of 4 bases from V and 4 bases from J, the junction contained 9 bases not matched to a gene. The rearrangement uses TRBV4-1 and TRBJ2-7; 8 positions match TRBD2. Source material: blood, either unsorted or a sorted T cell fraction (not recorded which). The sequence derives from a male donor with ankylosing spondylitis. The CDR3 nucleotides read TGCGCCAGCAGCCCGAAGCCGGGAGGGCCTTACGAGCAGTACTTC. This gives the protein CASSPKPGGPYEQYF.